A selection of T cell receptor beta chains follows, all from one sample in a study of blood T cell repertoires in COVID-19. Generated by immunoSEQ multiplex PCR, the TCRdb table keeps only in-frame clones and is missing some. The data contain 170,000 or so clones, around nine tenths of them singletons. Sequenced input: peripheral blood. All receptors come from a woman aged 18 to 35 who had recovered from COVID-19. Both conserved end residues are part of each CDR3. The D gene is left open where the match is weak. Where a row states a size, it is once, few, many or the class of an expanded clone; other rows omit it.

j_call	cdr3_length	clone_size	d_call	v_call	cdr3_aa	cdr3_nt
TRBJ1-6	14	-	-	TRBV7-3	CASSQNSGDSPLHF	TGTGCCAGCAGCCAAAACTCGGGTGATTCACCCCTCCACTTT
TRBJ1-4	15	once	-	TRBV7-3	CASSFRQVPNEKLFF	TGTGCCAGCAGCTTTAGACAGGTTCCTAATGAAAAACTGTTTTTT
TRBJ2-3	14	-	-	TRBV6-8	CASSSRGNVDTQYF	TGTGCCAGCAGTTCCCGGGGGAATGTAGATACGCAGTATTTT
TRBJ2-5	12	-	-	TRBV11-2	CASSLERETQYF	TGTGCCAGCAGCTTAGAGCGAGAGACCCAGTACTTC
TRBJ1-1	15	-	-	TRBV4-3	CASSQDEQGGTEAFF	TGCGCCAGCAGCCAAGATGAACAGGGCGGCACTGAAGCTTTCTTT
TRBJ2-2	12	few	-	TRBV19	CASSIRGGELFF	TGTGCCAGTAGTATAAGGGGCGGGGAGCTGTTTTTT
TRBJ2-1	13	few	-	TRBV6-5	CASSYEPYNEQFF	TGTGCCAGCAGTTACGAGCCATACAATGAGCAGTTCTTC
TRBJ2-3	13	-	TRBD2	TRBV6-1	CASSGTDTDTQYF	TGTGCCAGTAGCGGGACGGACACAGATACGCAGTATTTT
TRBJ2-2	12	-	-	TRBV3-1/TRBV3-2	CASGRSTGELFF	TGTGCCAGCGGGAGGAGCACCGGGGAGCTGTTTTTT
TRBJ1-6	15	-	-	TRBV7-3	CASSLSHRVDSPLHF	TGTGCCAGCAGCTTAAGCCACAGGGTCGATTCACCCCTCCACTTT
TRBJ2-3	13	-	-	TRBV5-1	CASTGDNTDTQYF	TGCGCCAGCACAGGCGACAACACAGATACGCAGTATTTT
TRBJ2-1	13	-	TRBD2	TRBV9	CATGGSSYNEQFF	TGTGCCACCGGGGGGAGCTCCTACAATGAGCAGTTCTTC
TRBJ2-1	17	-	TRBD2	TRBV11-2	CASSPTTSGRATPEQFF	TGTGCCAGCAGCCCGACGACTAGCGGGAGGGCCACCCCTGAGCAGTTCTTC
TRBJ2-3	14	-	-	TRBV9	CASSVGGAEDTQYF	TGTGCCAGCAGCGTTGGGGGGGCTGAAGATACGCAGTATTTT
TRBJ2-3	11	-	-	TRBV24-1	CATSGGDTQYF	TGTGCCACCAGTGGAGGAGATACGCAGTATTTT
TRBJ2-1	18	many	TRBD2	TRBV7-2	CASSLEGTSGRFYNEQFF	TGTGCCAGCAGCTTAGAGGGGACTAGCGGGAGATTCTACAATGAGCAGTTCTTC
TRBJ1-6	14	-	-	TRBV2	CASSVAEENSPLHF	TGTGCCAGCAGTGTGGCGGAAGAAAATTCACCCCTCCACTTT
TRBJ1-1	13	once	-	TRBV30	CAWSGGKPTEAFF	TGTGCCTGGAGTGGTGGCAAACCCACTGAAGCTTTCTTT
TRBJ1-1	15	-	-	TRBV19	CASSMSRYMNTEAFF	TGTGCCAGTAGTATGTCCAGATACATGAACACTGAAGCTTTCTTT
TRBJ2-7	15	once	-	TRBV4-3	CASSQDRHFAYEQYF	TGCGCCAGCAGCCAAGATCGTCACTTCGCCTACGAGCAGTACTTC
TRBJ2-1	15	-	TRBD2	TRBV7-3	CASSLGSGDWGEQFF	TGTGCCAGCAGCTTAGGTAGCGGGGACTGGGGCGAGCAGTTCTTC
TRBJ2-7	15	-	TRBD1	TRBV5-1	CASSLEGTGGDEQYF	TGCGCCAGCAGCCTGGAGGGGACAGGGGGTGACGAGCAGTACTTC
TRBJ2-1	14	-	TRBD2	TRBV4-3	CASSWTSSYNEQFF	TGCGCCAGCAGTTGGACTAGCAGCTACAATGAGCAGTTCTTC
TRBJ1-2	15	-	-	TRBV5-8	CASSLSQGFNYGYTF	TGTGCCAGCAGCTTGTCCCAGGGCTTTAACTATGGCTACACCTTC
TRBJ1-2	14	-	-	TRBV19	CASSARWTDYGYTF	TGTGCCAGTAGTGCTCGATGGACAGACTATGGCTACACCTTC
TRBJ2-1	16	-	-	TRBV5-1	CASSGSRGFPYNEQFF	TGCGCCAGCAGCGGAAGTAGGGGATTCCCCTACAATGAGCAGTTCTTC
TRBJ1-2	14	-	-	TRBV25-1	CASSDSGVGYGYTF	TGTGCCAGCAGTGATAGCGGGGTAGGGTATGGCTACACCTTC
TRBJ1-1	15	-	TRBD1	TRBV7-2	CASSYGSNRGAEAFF	TGTGCCAGCAGCTACGGATCCAACAGGGGGGCTGAAGCTTTCTTT
TRBJ2-3	12	-	-	TRBV24-1	CATSEGADTQYF	TGTGCCACCAGTGAGGGAGCAGATACGCAGTATTTT
TRBJ1-4	16	-	-	TRBV4-1	CASSQDFPDAREKLFF	TGCGCCAGCAGCCAAGATTTTCCCGACGCCAGGGAAAAACTGTTTTTT
TRBJ1-1	14	few	TRBD1	TRBV19	CASSMEGALTEAFF	TGTGCCAGTAGTATGGAGGGGGCGCTGACTGAAGCTTTCTTT
TRBJ2-7	15	-	TRBD1	TRBV5-1	CASSLMGQGYDEQYF	TGCGCCAGCAGCTTGATGGGACAGGGTTATGACGAGCAGTACTTC
TRBJ2-1	15	once	-	TRBV10-3	CAISDSERTYNEQFF	TGTGCCATCAGTGATTCAGAGCGAACCTACAATGAGCAGTTCTTC
TRBJ1-1	12	few	TRBD1	TRBV11-3	CASSHRDREAFF	TGTGCCAGCAGCCACCGGGACAGGGAAGCTTTCTTT
TRBJ2-7	12	-	TRBD2	TRBV5-4	CASGTRSYEQYF	TGTGCCAGCGGGACTAGATCTTACGAGCAGTACTTC
TRBJ1-5	14	-	-	TRBV3-1/TRBV3-2	CASSLARGGQPQHF	TGTGCCAGCAGCCTTGCCCGGGGAGGACAGCCCCAGCATTTT
TRBJ2-2	16	-	TRBD2	TRBV4-1	CASSDGLAGGTGELFF	TGCGCCAGCAGCGATGGACTAGCGGGGGGTACCGGGGAGCTGTTTTTT
TRBJ1-4	15	-	-	TRBV5-6	CASSFRTVLNEKLFF	TGTGCCAGCAGTTTCAGGACAGTGTTAAATGAAAAACTGTTTTTT
TRBJ2-5	14	-	-	TRBV5-4	CASSLGQFQETQYF	TGTGCCAGCAGCTTGGGGCAGTTCCAAGAGACCCAGTACTTC
TRBJ2-2	13	-	-	TRBV5-5	CASSLSPGGELFF	TGTGCCAGCAGCTTAAGCCCCGGCGGGGAGCTGTTTTTT
TRBJ2-7	12	-	-	TRBV29-1	CSATTLAGEQYF	TGCAGCGCAACAACCCTGGCGGGGGAGCAGTACTTC
TRBJ2-2	16	-	TRBD2	TRBV7-3	CASSRLAGTNTGELFF	TGTGCCAGCAGCAGACTAGCGGGCACGAACACCGGGGAGCTGTTTTTT
TRBJ1-1	13	-	-	TRBV4-3	CASSQTGNTEAFF	TGCGCCAGCAGCCAGACAGGGAACACTGAAGCTTTCTTT
TRBJ2-7	15	-	TRBD1	TRBV7-2	CASSLGTGSPYEQYF	TGTGCCAGCAGCTTGGGGACAGGGTCGCCCTACGAGCAGTACTTC
TRBJ2-3	17	-	TRBD2	TRBV4-3	CASSQGLTSGGTDTQYF	TGCGCCAGCAGCCAAGGGTTGACTAGCGGGGGAACAGATACGCAGTATTTT
TRBJ2-2	17	few	TRBD1	TRBV5-1	CASSLTPGQGNTGELFF	TGCGCCAGCAGCTTGACACCGGGACAGGGGAACACCGGGGAGCTGTTTTTT
TRBJ1-5	14	-	-	TRBV27	CASSLYRGNQPQHF	TGTGCCAGCAGTTTATACAGAGGCAATCAGCCCCAGCATTTT
TRBJ2-4	14	-	TRBD1	TRBV24-1	CATLSDRGGNIQYF	TGTGCCACCCTTTCGGACAGGGGAGGAAACATTCAGTACTTC
TRBJ2-3	19	once	TRBD2	TRBV7-2	CASSLTETTSGGARDTQYF	TGTGCCAGCAGCCTTACCGAGACCACTAGCGGGGGGGCGAGAGATACGCAGTATTTT
TRBJ2-2	17	-	TRBD2	TRBV2	CASRPPGGRRNTGELFF	TGTGCCAGCAGGCCCCCTGGCGGGAGACGGAACACCGGGGAGCTGTTTTTT